Following are 15 T cell receptor beta chains from one sample sequenced in a study of T-cell memory formation after mild COVID-19. TCRdb analysed the 5' RACE reads with MiXCR anew, one entry per CDR3 protein. The repertoire has tens of thousands of distinct CDR3 sequences, 6.5% to 9% of them found once; the top ten carry 11% to 15%. The sequenced sample was PBMCs or a T cell subset sorted from them (not recorded which). These receptors all stem from an adult woman who had mild COVID-19 (a few samples of this study predate the infection). Cell type and time point are not known.

This clonotype has at least ten counts. V usage is TRBV20-1 and J usage is TRBJ2-7; D uncertain. The germline CDR1 and CDR2 sequences are DFQATT and SNEGSKA (reference sequence). This CDR3 has 11 residues. The V end was cut by 4 bases, the J end by 2 bases, with 6 bases between. The CDR3 is CSAMKAYEQYF. As DNA, the CDR3 is TGCAGTGCTATGAAGGCCTACGAGCAGTACTTC.

This clonotype was seen ten or more times. V and J are TRBV2 and TRBJ2-3; TRBD1 agrees at 7 bases. The CDR3 spans 15 residues. V dropped 6 bases and J dropped 0; count of bases not matched to a gene: 6. Germline assignment: CDR1 SNHLY and CDR2 FYNNEI. In DNA, the CDR3 is TGTGCCAGCAGCGCCGGGACAGCTAGCACAGATACGCAGTATTTT. Translated, it gives CASSAGTASTDTQYF.

This chain links TRBV7-9 with TRBJ2-1; no clear D gene. V lost 1 base and J lost 5, with 12 bases in between. The CDR3 totals 15 residues. Germline values: CDR1 SEHNR, CDR2 FQNEAQ (reference sequence). The CDR3 sequence is CASSLVAIRDNEQFF. CDR3 sequence (DNA): TGTGCCAGCAGCTTAGTGGCGATTAGGGACAATGAGCAGTTCTTC.

The chain is built from TRBV6-5 and TRBJ2-1; 10 bases agree with TRBD2. This CDR3 is 17 amino acids long. J lost 8 bases, V lost 0 bases, and 10 bases had no gene match. Looked up from germline, CDR1 is MNHEY and CDR2 is SVGAGI. The DNA of the CDR3 is TGTGCCAGCAGTTACTCGGAGTCGAGCGGGGGGGCCCATGAGCAGTTCTTC. Translated: CASSYSESSGGAHEQFF.

This clonotype was seen repeatedly, ten times or more. This sequence joins TRBV30 and TRBJ2-5; TRBD2 is a possible D gene (5 bases). The CDR3 totals 13 residues. Germline assignment: CDR1 GTSNPN and CDR2 SVGIG (reference sequence). V lost 5 bases, J lost 3 bases, and 13 bases lay in between. This CDR3 is CAWGGQSKETQYF. CDR3 nucleotides: TGTGCCTGGGGCGGGCAGTCAAAAGAGACCCAGTACTTC.

This chain links TRBV19 with TRBJ2-7; 8 bases are a match to TRBD2. CDR3 length: 15 residues. Losses at the gene ends were 5 bases for V and 1 base for J; bases not matched to a gene: 7. CDR1 is LNHDA and CDR2 is SQIVND in the germline V gene (reference sequence). This chain's CDR3 is CASSLGLAGSYEQYF. CDR3 DNA sequence: TGTGCCAGTAGTTTGGGTCTAGCGGGTTCCTACGAGCAGTACTTC.

This clonotype appeared many times. The chain is built from TRBV20-1 and TRBJ2-5; 14 positions match TRBD2. Germline V gene data show CDR1 as DFQATT and CDR2 as SNEGSKA (reference sequence). The V segment lost 2 bases and the J segment 5 bases; nucleotides outside the gene matches: 7. This CDR3 has 16 residues. The chain's CDR3 is CSARTTSGGAGETQYF. The CDR3 DNA sequence: TGCAGTGCTAGAACGACTAGCGGGGGGGCGGGGGAGACCCAGTACTTC.

Many counts were recorded for this clonotype. V and J are TRBV20-1 and TRBJ2-7; 8 positions agree with TRBD1. CDR3 length: 12 residues. Trimming removed 6 bases from V and 5 bases from J; junction bases left unmatched: 6. CDR1 and CDR2 (germline): DFQATT, SNEGSKA (reference sequence). In DNA, the CDR3 is TGCAGTGCGAAGGACAGGGTCCACGAGCAGTACTTC. This translates into CSAKDRVHEQYF.

In its sample, this clonotype was seen many times. A junction boundary mismatches the germline segment, possibly from a read error. The V call is TRBV29-1, the J call TRBJ2-7; D remains unclear. Germline V gene lookup returns CDR1 SQVTM and CDR2 ANQGSEA. The CDR3 runs to 13 residues. For the CDR3, the DNA is TGCAGCGTTGGAGGTACATTCTCCTACGGGCAGTACTTC. It is translated as CSVGGTFSYGQYF.

At least ten counts were recorded for this clonotype. The DNA for the CDR3 is TGTGCCAGCAGCTTCGGACTAGCGGGAGCTGGCAATGAGCAGTTCTTC. It yields the protein CASSFGLAGAGNEQFF. The gene calls are TRBV7-8 and TRBJ2-1; 13 bases match TRBD2. With V trimmed by 3 bases and J by 6 bases, 5 bases remained unmatched. This CDR3 spans 16 amino acids. Germline lookup yields CDR1 SGHVS and CDR2 FQNEAQ.

This clonotype was seen only once. The chain employs TRBV25-1 and TRBJ2-7, with 7 bases that match TRBD2. CDR1 and CDR2 from the germline V gene are MGHDK and SYGVNS. V shed 0 bases, J shed 5 bases, and the junction held 4 bases outside the gene matches. CDR3 length: 14 residues. The CDR3 loop reads CASSEYGGINEQYF. In DNA, the CDR3 is TGTGCCAGCAGTGAATACGGGGGGATCAACGAGCAGTACTTC.

This clonotype has at least ten counts. Written as DNA, the CDR3 is TGTGCCAGCAGCCCTAGAGAGGCAGGGGGCCATGGCTACACCTTC. It yields the protein CASSPREAGGHGYTF. The chain joins TRBV11-3 to TRBJ1-2; TRBD1 aligns across 8 bases. Per the germline V gene, CDR1 is SGHNT and CDR2 is YENEEA. V dropped 5 bases and J dropped 6; count of bases not matched to a gene: 11. The CDR3 has 15 amino acids.

At least ten counts were recorded for this clonotype. The chain recombines TRBV12-3 or TRBV12-4 with TRBJ1-1; TRBD1 matches at 9 bases. J gave up 6 bases and V 3 bases, and 2 bases lay outside the gene matches. The CDR3 sequence is 13 residues long. The CDR3, as DNA: TGTGCCAGCAGTTTCCGGACAGGGGCTGAAGCTTTCTTT. This sequence encodes CASSFRTGAEAFF.

Many counts were recorded for this clonotype. The V and J genes are TRBV7-2 and TRBJ1-4; TRBD1 matches 10 bases. CDR3 size: 17 residues. The trim removed 4 bases at V and 5 bases at J, leaving 10 bases unmatched. The germline CDR1 and CDR2 sequences are SGHTA and FQGNSA. CDR3 region: CASSSKTSTGGNEKLFF. CDR3 in DNA: TGTGCCAGCAGCTCCAAGACGTCGACAGGGGGCAATGAAAAACTGTTTTTT.

The chain couples TRBV5-6 to TRBJ2-1; weak D call: TRBD1 (6 bases). The CDR3 contains 19 residues. Germline assignment: CDR1 SGHDT and CDR2 YYEEEE. The V end lost 4 bases, the J end lost 0 bases, and 23 bases lay between the germline ends. The CDR3 coding sequence is TGTGCCAGCAGCCCACCGGCAGGGGTTCTCTTAAGCTCCTACAATGAGCAGTTCTTC. It specifies CASSPPAGVLLSSYNEQFF.